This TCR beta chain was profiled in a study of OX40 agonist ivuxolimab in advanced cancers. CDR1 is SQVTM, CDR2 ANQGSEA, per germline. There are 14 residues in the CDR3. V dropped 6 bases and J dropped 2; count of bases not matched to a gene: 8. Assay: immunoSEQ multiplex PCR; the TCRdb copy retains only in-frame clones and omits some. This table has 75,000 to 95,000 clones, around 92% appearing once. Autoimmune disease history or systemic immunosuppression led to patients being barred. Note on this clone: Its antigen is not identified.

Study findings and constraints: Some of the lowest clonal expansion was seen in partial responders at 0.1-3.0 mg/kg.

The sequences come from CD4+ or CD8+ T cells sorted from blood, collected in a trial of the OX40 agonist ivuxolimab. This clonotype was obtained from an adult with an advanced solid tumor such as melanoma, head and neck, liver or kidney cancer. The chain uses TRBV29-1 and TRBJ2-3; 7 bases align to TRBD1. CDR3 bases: TGCAGCGTCAGACCGGGACAGCTCACAGATACGCAGTATTTT. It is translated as CSVRPGQLTDTQYF.